The 27 T cell receptor beta chains reported below all come from one sample, sequenced in a study of blood T cell repertoires in COVID-19. TCRdb's table, derived via immunoSEQ multiplex PCR, lists solely in-frame clones and lacks some. In the table there are 190,000 or so clones, over 75% of which are singletons. The sample taken for sequencing was peripheral blood. The receptors originated from an elderly woman with active or convalescent COVID-19.

The rearrangement links TRBV2 to TRBJ2-1; D call uncertain. Germline CDR1 reads SNHLY; CDR2 reads FYNNEI. Deletions cut 7 bases from V and 8 bases from J, with 9 bases between. The CDR3 has 11 residues. CDR3 sequence: CASITADEQFF. CDR3 nucleotide sequence: TGTGCCAGCATTACAGCAGATGAGCAGTTCTTC.

The chain carries TRBV19 and TRBJ1-2; unclear D gene. The CDR3 runs to 13 residues. The ends were cut back, 4 bases at V and 5 bases at J, with 11 bases in the middle. Germline V gene lookup returns CDR1 LNHDA and CDR2 SQIVND (reference sequence). This CDR3 reads CASSNRGVYGYTF. CDR3 nucleotide sequence: TGTGCCAGTAGTAACCGAGGTGTTTATGGCTACACCTTC.

The genes are TRBV7-2 and TRBJ1-5; D may be TRBD1 (5 bases). Germline values: CDR1 SGHTA, CDR2 FQGNSA. V was cut by 0 bases and J by 7 bases, with 10 bases left in between. The CDR3 consists of 14 residues. The CDR3 protein is CASSLAGHGQPQHF. CDR3 sequence (DNA): TGTGCCAGCAGCTTAGCGGGGCACGGCCAGCCCCAGCATTTT.

J is TRBJ2-5 and V is TRBV3-1 (or the pseudogene TRBV3-2); TRBD2 matches 9 bases. The V gene's germline CDR1 is LGHDT and CDR2 YNNKEL (reference sequence). CDR3 length: 16 amino acids. The V gene end was trimmed by 1 base and the J gene end by 1 base; junction bases not matched to a gene: 4. CDR3 in DNA: TGTGCCAGCAGCCAAGTTTTGCGGGGGGGCCAAGAGACCCAGTACTTC. Its translation: CASSQVLRGGQETQYF.

The CDR3 bases are TGTGCCAGCAGACCGAGGGACAGCCTTAATGAAAAACTGTTTTTT. Residues: CASRPRDSLNEKLFF. The chain employs TRBV6-6 and TRBJ1-4; 7 bases are shared with TRBD1. Looked up from germline, CDR1 is MNHNY and CDR2 is SVGAGI (reference sequence). The CDR3 runs to 15 residues. The V gene end was trimmed by 6 bases and the J gene end by 4 bases; junction bases not matched to a gene: 8.

This chain connects TRBV4-3 to TRBJ2-1; tentative D call: TRBD1 (5 bases). This CDR3 has 17 amino acids. Between the trimmed V and J ends, which lost 0 bases and 3 bases, there was a span of 15 bases. CDR1 LGHNA and CDR2 YSLEER come from the germline V gene. This CDR3 reads CASSQDPWPGIYNEQFF. Here the CDR3 DNA reads TGCGCCAGCAGCCAAGATCCCTGGCCAGGGATCTACAATGAGCAGTTCTTC.

V usage is TRBV5-1 and J usage is TRBJ2-7; D is unclear. CDR1 and CDR2 (germline): SGHRS, YFSETQ. V gave up 0 bases and J gave up 3 bases, with 13 bases separating them. The CDR3 is made up of 15 amino acids. The DNA for the CDR3 is TGCGCCAGCAGCTTGGCGTCAGAATCGTTCTACGAGCAGTACTTC. This sequence encodes CASSLASESFYEQYF.

The V gene is TRBV28, the J gene TRBJ1-4; D gene uncertain. Germline values: CDR1 MDHEN, CDR2 SYDVKM. Trimming stripped 2 bases from V and 4 bases from J, with 5 bases between. The CDR3 totals 13 residues. This CDR3 is CASSLNGNEKLFF. CDR3 bases: TGTGCCAGCAGTTTAAACGGTAATGAAAAACTGTTTTTT.

The CDR3 sequence: CASTQERGNTIYF. For the CDR3, the DNA is TGTGCCAGCACCCAGGAGCGGGGTAACACCATATATTTT. This chain joins TRBV2 and TRBJ1-3; D is ambiguous. This CDR3 spans 13 amino acids. Trimming stripped 7 bases from V and 7 bases from J, with 14 bases between. Germline assignment: CDR1 SNHLY and CDR2 FYNNEI.

This clone appeared a few times. This sequence joins TRBV28 and TRBJ2-3; possibly TRBD2 for D (7 bases). The ends were cut back, 4 bases at V and 7 bases at J, with 18 bases in the middle. This CDR3 spans 15 amino acids. CDR1 is MDHEN, CDR2 SYDVKM, per germline. The CDR3 DNA reads as TGTGCCAGCAGTTCTCCCTCTACGGGGGGCAATACGCAGTATTTT. Its translation: CASSSPSTGGNTQYF.

The genes are TRBV6-2 or TRBV6-3 and TRBJ2-6; D not certain. Germline lookup yields CDR1 MNHEY and CDR2 SVGEGT. Trimming took 2 bases from V and 0 from J, leaving 17 bases between them. The CDR3 spans 19 residues. CDR3 DNA sequence: TGTGCCAGCAGTTACCGGATTAGCTTAGACCTCTCTGGGGCCAACGTCCTGACTTTC. Translating it yields CASSYRISLDLSGANVLTF.

The chain has TRBV6-5 and TRBJ1-1, with D possibly matching TRBD1 (5 bases). CDR3 size: 15 residues. Germline V gene sequence: CDR1 MNHEY, CDR2 SVGAGI. V dropped 3 bases and J dropped 10 bases, with 21 bases sitting between them. The CDR3 spells CASSYSSGRRGSAFF. CDR3 nucleotide sequence: TGTGCCAGCAGTTATTCCAGCGGGCGGAGGGGATCAGCTTTCTTT.

With respect to this clone: The sample carries other DNA sequences with the same CDR3. V and J are TRBV18 and TRBJ2-2, with TRBD1 matching over 8 bases. This CDR3 comprises 16 residues. Germline loops: CDR1 KGHSH, CDR2 LQKENI. Trimming at V came to 0 bases and at J to 2 bases, leaving 2 bases not matched to a gene. The CDR3 spells CASSPPAGGNTGELFF. The DNA of the CDR3 is TGTGCCAGCTCACCACCGGCAGGGGGCAACACCGGGGAGCTGTTTTTT.

The chain carries TRBV7-8 and TRBJ1-4, with D perhaps matching TRBD1 (6 bases). The V gene lost 5 bases and the J gene lost 8 bases, with 21 bases spanning the gap. CDR1 is SGHVS, CDR2 FQNEAQ, per germline. This CDR3 is built from 16 residues. This CDR3 reads CASSLRQAPKGEKLFF. The CDR3, as DNA: TGTGCCAGCAGCCTGAGACAGGCCCCTAAGGGGGAAAAACTGTTTTTT.

V and J are TRBV9 and TRBJ2-3, with D tentatively TRBD1 (6 bases). Trimming took 4 bases from V and 4 from J, leaving 13 bases between them. The length of the CDR3 is 14 residues. Germline V lookup: CDR1 SGDLS, CDR2 YYNGEE. This CDR3 reads CASSPSDRPDTQYF. The CDR3 nucleotides read TGTGCCAGCAGCCCATCGGACAGACCAGATACGCAGTATTTT.

The chain carries TRBV7-7 and TRBJ2-5; 14 nucleotides agree with TRBD2. With V trimmed by 2 bases and J by 4 bases, 3 bases remained unmatched. CDR1 and CDR2 from the germline V gene are SSHAT and FNYEAQ (reference sequence). There are 16 residues in the CDR3. CDR3 in amino acids: CASSLRGLAGVETQYF. In DNA form, the CDR3 reads TGTGCCAGCAGCTTACGGGGACTAGCGGGGGTAGAGACCCAGTACTTC.

The chain has TRBV6-5 and TRBJ1-2; 8 bases match TRBD1. From germline, CDR1 is MNHEY and CDR2 SVGAGI. The CDR3 spans 14 residues. The V and J ends lost 5 bases and 8 bases, in that order; junction bases with no gene match: 10. CDR3 DNA sequence: TGTGCCAGCAGTCAACTGCAGGGGGCGATCGGCTACACCTTC. It translates to CASSQLQGAIGYTF.

The chain has TRBV27 and TRBJ1-5; no reliable D call. With 2 bases removed from V and 6 bases from J, the gap between germline ends came to 5 bases. The CDR3 is 12 residues long. Germline V gives CDR1 MNHEY, CDR2 SMNVEV (reference sequence). The CDR3: CASSLPGQPQHF. CDR3 bases: TGTGCCAGCAGTTTACCGGGTCAGCCCCAGCATTTT.

The V and J genes are TRBV7-2 and TRBJ1-2; D not certain. V shed 0 bases and J shed 4 bases, with 15 bases lying between them. This CDR3 comprises 16 residues. Germline V gene data show CDR1 as SGHTA and CDR2 as FQGNSA. CDR3 residues: CASSLAPGGTSYGYTF. The CDR3 DNA reads as TGTGCCAGCAGCTTAGCGCCGGGTGGTACGAGCTATGGCTACACCTTC.

The CDR3 sequence is CASSLLSRGALNTEAFF. The CDR3 DNA is TGTGCCAGCAGTTTATTGTCCAGGGGCGCACTGAACACTGAAGCTTTCTTT. The V and J genes are TRBV27 and TRBJ1-1; D may be TRBD1 (6 bases). The CDR3 extends over 17 amino acids. Trimming shortened V by 1 base and J by 0 bases, and 15 bases separated the two germline ends. Per the germline V gene, CDR1 is MNHEY and CDR2 is SMNVEV (reference sequence).

This clone has a handful of counts. V gene TRBV4-1 combines with J gene TRBJ1-5, with D uncertain. CDR1 is MGHRA, CDR2 YSYEKL, per germline. CDR3 size: 15 residues. The V end was cut by 0 bases, the J end by 6 bases, with 12 bases between. The CDR3: CASSQDGRVGQPQHF. The CDR3 DNA reads as TGCGCCAGCAGCCAAGATGGGAGGGTTGGTCAGCCCCAGCATTTT.

The chain combines TRBV9 with TRBJ2-7, with 9 nucleotides matching TRBD1. This CDR3 contains 15 residues. Germline CDR1 reads SGDLS; CDR2 reads YYNGEE. The J segment lost 2 bases and the V segment lost 3 bases, leaving 6 bases of the junction unmatched. The CDR3 reads CASSEGQGLPYEQYF. DNA for the CDR3: TGTGCCAGCAGCGAGGGACAGGGCCTTCCCTACGAGCAGTACTTC.

This chain links TRBV28 with TRBJ1-1; weak D call: TRBD1 (5 bases). The V end lost 1 base, the J end lost 0 bases, and 9 bases lay between the germline ends. This CDR3 region has 15 residues. The germline V gene has CDR1 MDHEN and CDR2 SYDVKM. The CDR3: CASSLFPGMNTEAFF. CDR3 sequence (DNA): TGTGCCAGCAGTTTATTTCCAGGGATGAACACTGAAGCTTTCTTT. Full variable domain (missing parts from reference TRBV28 and TRBJ1-1): DVKVTQSSRYLVKRTGEKVFLECVQDMDHENMFWYRQDPGLGLRLIYFSYDVKMKEKGDIPEGYSVSREKKERFSLILESASTNQTSMYLCASSLFPGMNTEAFFGQGTRLTVV.

The sample holds one count of this clone. This chain uses TRBV2 with TRBJ2-5; D uncertain. V was trimmed by 6 bases and J by 1 base, leaving 12 bases between them. The CDR3 length is 14 residues. Looked up from germline, CDR1 is SNHLY and CDR2 is FYNNEI. DNA for the CDR3: TGTGCCAGCAGCCTACAGTTCACCCAAGAGACCCAGTACTTC. It encodes CASSLQFTQETQYF.

This clone came up once. The genes are TRBV9 and TRBJ2-3; 16 bases align to TRBD2. The ends lost 3 bases at V and 3 bases at J; junction bases unmatched: 7. Per germline, CDR1 SGDLS and CDR2 YYNGEE. The CDR3 has 18 amino acids. The CDR3 spells CASSEGTSGGAGTDTQYF. CDR3 nucleotides: TGTGCCAGCAGCGAGGGGACTAGCGGGGGGGCCGGAACAGATACGCAGTATTTT.

The CDR3 DNA is TGTGCCATCAGTGAGTTCCGATCGCAGGGGATCGACGAGCAGTACTTC. It is translated as CAISEFRSQGIDEQYF. This chain joins TRBV10-3 and TRBJ2-7; tentatively, D is TRBD1 (6 bases). This CDR3 contains 16 residues. V was cut by 1 base and J by 5 bases, with 18 bases left in between. CDR1 and CDR2 (germline): ENHRY, SYGVKD.

CDR3 sequence (DNA): TGTGCCAGCAGGCCCCTGGGACAGCAGGGAGCTTTCTTT. The encoded protein is CASRPLGQQGAFF. This sequence joins TRBV6-5 and TRBJ1-1, with TRBD1 identical over 7 bases. V trimming: 6 bases; J trimming: 10 bases; junction bases outside the gene matches: 11. The CDR3 is 13 residues long. Germline lookup yields CDR1 MNHEY and CDR2 SVGAGI.